These 14 T cell receptor beta chains originate from one sample sequenced in a study of OX40 agonist ivuxolimab in advanced cancers. Sequenced by immunoSEQ multiplex PCR; TCRdb stores in-frame clones only, minus some. The sample carries approximately 75,000 clones, over 75% recorded once. The specimen was CD4+ or CD8+ T cells sorted from blood, collected in a trial of the OX40 agonist ivuxolimab. The receptors derive from an adult with an advanced solid tumor such as melanoma, head and neck, liver or kidney cancer.

The chain links TRBV10-3 to TRBJ1-1; D is perhaps TRBD1 (5 bases). The germline V gene encodes CDR1 ENHRY and CDR2 SYGVKD. The V and J ends lost 11 bases and 3 bases respectively, with 16 bases between them. The CDR3 spans 13 residues. This CDR3 reads CALRRGRDTEAFF. In DNA form, the CDR3 reads TGTGCCCTCCGGAGGGGTAGAGACACTGAAGCTTTCTTT.

The gene calls are TRBV10-2 and TRBJ2-5; 15 bases agree with TRBD2. J gave up 4 bases and V 4 bases, and 4 bases lay outside the gene matches. CDR1 is WSHSY and CDR2 is SAAADI in the germline V gene. CDR3 length: 16 amino acids. In DNA, the CDR3 is TGCGCCAGCAGTGGGGGACTAGCGGGAGGACGAGAGACCCAGTACTTC. This translates into CASSGGLAGGRETQYF.

The genes are TRBV5-8 and TRBJ1-1; D is unclear. The ends were cut back, 2 bases at V and 6 bases at J, with 14 bases in the middle. Per the germline V gene, CDR1 is SGHTS and CDR2 is YDEGEE. CDR3 length: 14 amino acids. The chain's CDR3 is CASSLGRMRAEAFF. The CDR3 DNA is TGTGCCAGCAGCTTAGGACGTATGAGGGCTGAAGCTTTCTTT.

J is TRBJ1-1 and V is TRBV5-4; 9 nucleotides agree with TRBD1. Germline CDR1 is SGHNT and CDR2 is YYREEE (reference sequence). Germline trimming cut 1 base from V and 0 bases from J; bases unmatched to any gene: 7. The CDR3 totals 17 residues. The CDR3, as DNA: TGTGCCAGCAGCTTGCCAAAAGGGACAGGGATGAACACTGAAGCTTTCTTT. Protein sequence: CASSLPKGTGMNTEAFF.

The chain joins TRBV6-6 to TRBJ2-5; TRBD1 might be the D (6 bases). V lost 5 bases to trimming and J lost 1 base, with 14 bases between them. The germline gives CDR1 MNHNY, CDR2 SVGAGI (reference sequence). The CDR3 loop spans 15 amino acids. In nucleotides, the CDR3 is TGTGCCAGCAGTCATCTACAGGGTACCCAAGAGACCCAGTACTTC. Translation: CASSHLQGTQETQYF.

V is TRBV9 and J is TRBJ2-2; a possible D gene is TRBD1 (5 bases). In germline, CDR1 is SGDLS, CDR2 YYNGEE. CDR3 length: 14 residues. V shed 3 bases and J shed 1 base, with 7 bases lying between them. The CDR3 bases are TGTGCCAGCAGCGCCACAGGGAACACCGGGGAGCTGTTTTTT. This sequence encodes CASSATGNTGELFF.

This clone came up once. The V call is TRBV2, the J call TRBJ1-1; D might be TRBD1 (6 bases). CDR3 length: 13 amino acids. Germline lookup yields CDR1 SNHLY and CDR2 FYNNEI. V lost 7 bases and J 6 bases, leaving 15 bases between the germline ends. The CDR3 spells CASNKQGSPEAFF. The CDR3 DNA reads TGTGCCAGCAACAAACAGGGTAGTCCTGAAGCTTTCTTT. Full variable domain (missing parts from reference TRBV2 and TRBJ1-1): EPEVTQTPSHQVTQMGQEVILRCVPISNHLYFYWYRQILGQKVEFLVSFYNNEISEKSEIFDDQFSVERPDGSNFTLKIRSTKLEDSAMYFCASNKQGSPEAFFGQGTRLTVV.

The V gene is TRBV6-4, the J gene TRBJ1-2; D perhaps matches TRBD1 (6 bases). Germline V gene sequence: CDR1 MRHNA, CDR2 SNTAGT. CDR3 length equals 16 residues. V lost 2 bases, J lost 3 bases, and 16 bases lay in between. CDR3 sequence reads: CASSDGQGPSDYGYTF. The CDR3 nucleotides read TGTGCCAGCAGTGACGGGCAGGGGCCATCGGACTATGGCTACACCTTC.

The J gene is TRBJ2-3, the V gene TRBV4-3; 7 bases are a match to TRBD2. This CDR3 contains 16 residues. V dropped 1 base and J dropped 2; count of bases not matched to a gene: 6. Germline CDR1 LGHNA, CDR2 YSLEER. The CDR3 DNA reads TGCGCCAGCAGCCAAGGACTAGCAAAGACCACAGATACGCAGTATTTT. Translated: CASSQGLAKTTDTQYF.

J is TRBJ2-1 and V is TRBV6-1; 10 bases map to TRBD1. The CDR3 has 15 residues. The V and J ends lost 2 bases and 9 bases, in that order; junction bases with no gene match: 7. Germline V gene sequence: CDR1 MNHNS, CDR2 SASEGT. The CDR3, as DNA: TGTGCCAGCAGTGAAAGGACAGGGGGTAACCTTGAGCAGTTCTTC. Its protein product is CASSERTGGNLEQFF.

The chain employs TRBV4-1 and TRBJ2-2, with 11 nucleotides matching TRBD1. Germline-derived CDR1 and CDR2 are MGHRA and YSYEKL. The CDR3 runs 18 residues. V was clipped by 0 bases and J by 7 bases; unmatched bases: 10. CDR3 coding DNA: TGCGCCAGCAGCCAAGATTCCGCGGACAGGGGGCTGGGCGGGGAGCTGTTTTTT. This sequence encodes CASSQDSADRGLGGELFF.

The V call is TRBV5-5, the J call TRBJ2-6; D may correspond to TRBD1 or TRBD2 (6 bases each). The CDR3 length is 17 residues. The germline CDR1 and CDR2 sequences are SGHKS and YYEKEE (reference sequence). V dropped 1 base and J dropped 4 bases, with 15 bases sitting between them. Here the CDR3 DNA reads TGTGCCAGCAGCTTGACAACGGGGGCTGGAGGGGCCAACGTCCTGACTTTC. It translates to CASSLTTGAGGANVLTF.

The V call is TRBV7-9, the J call TRBJ1-5; D remains ambiguous. The germline V and J ends were trimmed by 3 bases and 0 bases, with 9 bases remaining between them. Germline CDR1 is SEHNR and CDR2 is FQNEAQ (reference sequence). This CDR3 is 15 amino acids long. In DNA form, the CDR3 reads TGTGCCAGCAGCTTCTACGGTAATAGCAATCAGCCCCAGCATTTT. Protein product: CASSFYGNSNQPQHF.

This clone was seen just once. The chain employs TRBV18 and TRBJ2-1; D unresolved. Trimming took 2 bases from V and 2 from J, leaving 10 bases between them. The CDR3 length is 15 residues. In germline, CDR1 is KGHSH, CDR2 LQKENI. The CDR3 DNA follows: TGTGCCAGCTCACCAGGGCAGGTCGCCTACAATGAGCAGTTCTTC. Protein sequence: CASSPGQVAYNEQFF.